The source of this T cell receptor beta chain is a study of immune cell composition in non-small cell lung cancer. The assay was immunoSEQ multiplex PCR, and TCRdb's table has in-frame clones only and misses some. This sample carries roughly 9,500 clones, 60% to 85% of them seen once, and the ten largest clones take around 13%. The normal lung sample lay at least 3 cm, and maximally far, from the tumour. The CDR3 covers 16 residues. In germline, CDR1 is SGHAT, CDR2 FQNNGV. Trimming stripped 1 base from V and 2 bases from J, with 14 bases between. This clone was seen only a few times. Its antigen is still unknown. Study observations and caveats: Clones >0.5% enriched in tumour were rarer in adenocarcinoma (about 35%) than squamous (roughly 75%). Tumour TCR-beta clonality showed no significant link to smoking pack-years.

The sequence came from a human donor with non-small cell lung cancer. The rearrangement links TRBV11-2 to TRBJ1-2, with no clear D. The sequencing input was non-adjacent lung tissue. The CDR3, as DNA: TGTGCCAGCAGCTTAGTAGCGGGCGCCAGGAACTATGGCTACACCTTC. Protein product: CASSLVAGARNYGYTF.